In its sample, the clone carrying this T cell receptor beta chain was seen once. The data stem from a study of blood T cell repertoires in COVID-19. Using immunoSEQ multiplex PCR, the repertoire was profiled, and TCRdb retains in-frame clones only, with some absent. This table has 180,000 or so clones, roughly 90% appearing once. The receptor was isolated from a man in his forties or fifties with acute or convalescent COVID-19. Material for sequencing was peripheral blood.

Written as DNA, the CDR3 is TGTGCCAGCCTCGGGGACAGGGCAGCCAATCAGCCCCAGCATTTT. Translation gives CASLGDRAANQPQHF. This sequence joins TRBV28 and TRBJ1-5; TRBD1 aligns across 9 bases. The length of the CDR3 is 15 residues. V lost 8 bases and J lost 3; bases outside the gene matches: 8. Germline lookup yields CDR1 MDHEN and CDR2 SYDVKM.